This TCR beta chain was sequenced during a study of CD8 T cells in Susac syndrome. Germline CDR1 LNHDA, CDR2 SQIVND (reference sequence). The V end was cut by 0 bases, the J end by 1 base, with 16 bases between. The CDR3 length is 17 residues. Random hexamers were used to reverse transcribe roughly 0.5 to 1 ug of RNA. TCR beta CDR3 was amplified by immunoSEQ covering 54 Vbeta and 13 Jbeta. TCRdb re-analysed the immunoSEQ multiplex PCR reads in MiXCR, keeping a single row per CDR3 protein. This sample carries a few hundred thousand distinct CDR3 sequences, roughly 85% of them seen once, and the ten largest clones take around 0.12%. Sequencing of TCR beta, carried out with a high-throughput approach, was applied to CD8+ and CD4+ T cells from the blood. The multiple sclerosis control cohort comprised treatment-naive individuals presenting with stable or active relapsing-remitting disease. The CD8+ and CD4+ T cells were negatively isolated, with the TEMRA cells enriched by FACS.

The sequencing input was CD8+ T cells from PBMCs. This TCR derives from a human donor with multiple sclerosis. J is TRBJ2-7 and V is TRBV19; D is uncertain. CDR3 region: CASSIDWAERDSYEQYF. CDR3 DNA sequence: TGTGCCAGTAGTATAGATTGGGCAGAGAGAGATTCCTACGAGCAGTACTTC. Supplemented by reference TRBV19 and TRBJ2-7, the full variable domain reads DGGITQSPKYLFRKEGQNVTLSCEQNLNHDAMYWYRQDPGQGLRLIYYSQIVNDFQKGDIAEGYSVSREKKESFPLTVTSAQKNPTAFYLCASSIDWAERDSYEQYFGPGTRLTVT.